This entry is about one TCR beta chain. The antigen it recognizes is unknown. The input lacks base qualities; no much larger clone sits a single base away. The immunoSEQ Assay, a bias-controlled multiplex PCR, was used to amplify TCRbeta CDR3 regions from genomic DNA. The paper's data handling went like this. The number of nucleated cells in each sample was estimated by amplification of reference gene primers within the assay. To quantify the absolute abundance of each unique TCRbeta CDR3 rearrangement, sequence reads were collapsed and filtered. For each sample, productive Simpson clonality was calculated by taking the square root of Simpson's diversity index across productive rearrangements. TCRdb carries this immuneACCESS record with in-frame sequences only. Its versions omit some clonotypes, under half of them owing to an unresolved V gene in the studies checked, with the rest unexplained. V, J and clone size reflect that table, while D and trimming were determined from the DNA. In all, the sample holds some 99,000 clones, and about 85% of those were seen once. The ten largest account for approximately 4.9% of the sample.

Whole blood was collected in K2EDTA tubes by collaborating institutions according to the institutions' own protocols. For TCRbeta analysis, collaborators shipped samples in one of three forms: frozen whole blood, isolated PBMCs, or DNA extracted from either of those sample types. The data originate from a study of blood T cell repertoires in COVID-19 (dated by TCRdb to about 2020). About the full investigation: Collaborator samples came from the United States, Italy and Spain and covered acute and convalescent phases of COVID-19. Subjects who had been exposed to COVID-19, were actively infected with it, or had recovered from it provided the deeply sampled blood TCRbeta repertoires that made up the dataset. Samples came from the ongoing ImmuneRACE study (first 160 participants) plus 1,254 subjects from 6 global collaborators. The prospective study material was composed of cDNA or gDNA derived from T cells, B-cell-depleted T cells, or PBMCs. Nearly every sample came with metadata listing a de-identified subject ID, COVID-19 status, age in years and sex. Where available, HLA class I and class II types were taken from metadata supplied by the sample provider and were not determined by assay-based typing. A freely available public database, intended as a resource for researchers studying the immune response to SARS-CoV-2, is where the repertoires were released.

Study-wide conclusions, independent of this receptor: The amount of clinical and demographic metadata varied by source and participant and was provided uncurated.

Unmatched junction bases come to 4, with V trimmed by 1 base and J by 3 bases. From the cysteine up to the phenylalanine, the CDR3 has a length of 15 residues. The retained sequence is limited to the CDR3, 45 bases, with the frame set at the first base. Taken from the germline V gene (reference sequence), the CDR1 and CDR2 loops are LGHDT and YNNKEL. The chain is assembled from TRBV3-1 (or the pseudogene TRBV3-2) and TRBJ2-7; 9 bases in between match TRBD1. This clonotype was obtained from a man between 65 and 85 years old with acute or convalescent COVID-19. The material sequenced was peripheral blood. The sequenced DNA is TGTGCCAGCAGCCAAGCACCGGGACAGGGCTACGAGCAGTACTTC. This encodes CASSQAPGQGYEQYF.